The 10 T cell receptor beta chains in this list originate from one sample, sequenced in a study of T cells in Graves' hyperthyroidism and ophthalmopathy. TCR beta CDR3 sequences were amplified from RNA transcripts. HTBI primers were the set used in a first-round RT-PCR of the TCR CDR3. TCRdb re-analysed the multiplex PCR reads in MiXCR, keeping a single row per CDR3 protein. The repertoire holds 700,000 or so distinct CDR3 sequences, with approximately 14% as singletons. The sequenced material came from blood. Every receptor here comes from a woman between 50 and 59 years old with Graves' ophthalmopathy.

This clonotype turned up a few times. The chain carries TRBV20-1 and TRBJ2-7; 9 bases are a match to TRBD1. J was trimmed by 2 bases and V by 8 bases; bases with no gene match: 13. The CDR3 is 15 amino acids. Germline V CDR1 and CDR2: DFQATT, SNEGSKA (reference sequence). CDR3 in amino acids: CSTHPIQGATYEQYF. CDR3 in DNA: TGCAGTACCCACCCGATACAGGGGGCGACCTACGAGCAGTACTTC.

This clonotype has a count of ten or more. The J gene is TRBJ2-3, the V gene TRBV27; D perhaps matches TRBD1 (5 bases). CDR1 and CDR2 from the germline V gene are MNHEY and SMNVEV (reference sequence). There are 16 residues in the CDR3. Trimming cost V 8 bases and J 3 bases, with 21 bases left between them. This chain's CDR3 is CASSPRASVETDTQYF. Here the CDR3 DNA reads TGTGCCAGCTCCCCCAGGGCTTCGGTTGAAACAGATACGCAGTATTTT.

This clonotype was counted between two and nine times. The chain combines TRBV19 with TRBJ2-3; 7 nucleotides line up with TRBD1. The germline gives CDR1 LNHDA, CDR2 SQIVND (reference sequence). The V and J ends lost 3 bases and 1 base, in that order; junction bases with no gene match: 1. This CDR3 spans 14 amino acids. CDR3 residues: CASSMGTGTDTQYF. For the CDR3, the DNA is TGTGCCAGTAGTATGGGGACAGGCACAGATACGCAGTATTTT.

This clonotype was recorded many times. The CDR3 sequence is CASSLQGAAYEQYF. As DNA, the CDR3 is TGTGCCAGCAGCTTGCAGGGGGCCGCCTACGAGCAGTACTTC. V and J are TRBV7-9 and TRBJ2-7; 8 nucleotides line up with TRBD1. The CDR3 runs 14 residues. Per the germline V gene, CDR1 is SEHNR and CDR2 is FQNEAQ (reference sequence). V dropped 3 bases and J dropped 2; count of bases not matched to a gene: 3.

This clonotype was seen many times. The chain joins TRBV7-2 to TRBJ1-1, with D uncertain. With 11 bases removed from V and 1 base from J, the gap between germline ends came to 14 bases. This CDR3 spans 13 amino acids. The germline V gene encodes CDR1 SGHTA and CDR2 FQGNSA. Here the CDR3 reads CAGKDQTNTEAFF. The CDR3 DNA reads as TGTGCCGGGAAAGATCAGACGAACACTGAAGCTTTCTTT. Complete variable domain (other parts from reference TRBV7-2 and TRBJ1-1): GAGVSQSPSNKVTEKGKDVELRCDPISGHTALYWYRQSLGQGLEFLIYFQGNSAPDKSGLPSDRFSAERTGGSVSTLTIQRTQQEDSAVYLCAGKDQTNTEAFFGQGTRLTVV.

The gene calls are TRBV27 and TRBJ1-1, with D perhaps matching TRBD1 (6 bases). Germline V gene lookup returns CDR1 MNHEY and CDR2 SMNVEV (reference sequence). The CDR3 extends over 15 amino acids. V dropped 6 bases and J dropped 1 base, with 15 bases sitting between them. The CDR3 here is CASSPRRDTNTEAFF. The CDR3 DNA reads TGTGCCAGCAGCCCAAGACGGGACACGAACACTGAAGCTTTCTTT.

This clonotype was counted only a few times. The CDR3 here is CSVSASYEQYF. CDR3 sequence (DNA): TGCAGCGTTTCCGCCTCTTACGAGCAGTACTTC. The rearrangement uses TRBV29-1 and TRBJ2-7; D remains ambiguous. The CDR3 has 11 amino acids. Germline assignment: CDR1 SQVTM and CDR2 ANQGSEA. Trimming shortened V by 5 bases and J by 4 bases, and 9 bases separated the two germline ends.

This clonotype was detected a few times. The chain employs TRBV7-3 and TRBJ2-2; TRBD2 agrees at 7 bases. The V segment lost 5 bases and the J segment 10 bases; nucleotides outside the gene matches: 16. This CDR3 is 16 amino acids long. Germline V gene data show CDR1 as SGHTA and CDR2 as FQGTGA. The CDR3, as DNA: TGTGCCAGCAGCCAAAGCGTAACTAGCGCCTCCCAGGAGCTGTTTTTT. Its protein is CASSQSVTSASQELFF.

This clonotype was recorded at least ten times. This sequence joins TRBV7-9 and TRBJ1-6, with 10 bases matching TRBD1. The ends lost 2 bases at V and 8 bases at J; junction bases unmatched: 3. CDR1 is SEHNR, CDR2 FQNEAQ, per germline (reference sequence). This CDR3 contains 15 residues. The CDR3 protein is CASSLRQGAYSPLHF. The DNA of the CDR3 is TGTGCCAGCAGCTTACGACAGGGGGCTTATTCACCCCTCCACTTT.

This clonotype was counted many times. The J gene is TRBJ1-1, the V gene TRBV7-2; D gene ambiguous. Germline assignment: CDR1 SGHTA and CDR2 FQGNSA. V lost 0 bases and J lost 0, with 5 bases in between. The CDR3 runs to 14 residues. CDR3 residues: CASSLAPMNTEAFF. The CDR3 nucleotides read TGTGCCAGCAGCTTAGCGCCAATGAACACTGAAGCTTTCTTT.